This passage covers 31 T cell receptor beta chains from one sample sequenced in a study of T cell clonotyping in hematopoietic cell transplantation (dated by TCRdb to the early 2020s). Library method: the immunoSEQ multiplex PCR assay. The table was pulled from immuneACCESS by TCRdb, which kept in-frame rearrangements only. Such tables lose some clones; where checked, under half of the loss comes from unresolved V genes, and the rest has no known cause. This sample comprises about 45,000 clones, 80% to 85% of them detected only once. The ten largest account for roughly 5.5% of the sample. The time point label for this specimen denotes: recipient sample about 28 days before transplant, after cytoreduction. Sequenced material: peripheral blood mononuclear cells, taken before stem cell transplant. The source is a man aged 55 to 70 with myelodysplastic syndrome. Some clones in this sample may be carry-over from other donors' samples.

This clone was seen a handful of times. The V and J genes are TRBV19 and TRBJ2-6; D is unresolved. The CDR3 consists of 15 residues. Germline V lookup: CDR1 LNHDA, CDR2 SQIVND (reference sequence). Trimming left V 5 bases short and J 0 bases short, with 8 bases between. CDR3 DNA: TGTGCCAGTAGTCGCTCTAGCTCTGGGGCCAACGTCCTGACTTTC. Residues: CASSRSSSGANVLTF.

The rearrangement uses TRBV7-9 and TRBJ1-2, with a weak D call TRBD1 (6 bases). Trimming stripped 2 bases from V and 2 bases from J, with 12 bases between. This CDR3 spans 15 amino acids. Germline CDR1 reads SEHNR; CDR2 reads FQNEAQ (reference sequence). The CDR3 DNA follows: TGTGCCAGCAGCTTATTGTTTGGACAGAACTATGGCTACACCTTC. Amino acid sequence: CASSLLFGQNYGYTF.

The chain recombines TRBV25-1 with TRBJ2-3; either TRBD1 or TRBD2 may fit D (5 bases each). CDR3 size: 18 residues. Germline-derived CDR1 and CDR2 are MGHDK and SYGVNS. The V end lost 4 bases, the J end lost 4 bases, and 24 bases lay between the germline ends. The CDR3 coding sequence is TGTGCCAGCAGTGTGTCCTCGACCCCGGGACGGTCGGCAGATACGCAGTATTTT. It specifies CASSVSSTPGRSADTQYF.

This chain joins TRBV7-2 and TRBJ1-1; 10 bases are a match to TRBD1. From germline, CDR1 is SGHTA and CDR2 FQGNSA. The V gene end was trimmed by 5 bases and the J gene end by 5 bases; junction bases not matched to a gene: 11. The CDR3 runs 16 residues. The CDR3 reads CASSLGQGFWGTEAFF. CDR3 sequence (DNA): TGTGCCAGCAGCCTGGGACAGGGGTTTTGGGGAACTGAAGCTTTCTTT.

This clone was picked up one time. The V gene is TRBV14, the J gene TRBJ1-2; D not certain. The V end lost 4 bases, the J end lost 2 bases, and 8 bases lay between the germline ends. CDR3 length: 13 residues. Germline CDR1 SGHDN, CDR2 FVKESK. The CDR3 protein is CASSLGLNYGYTF. In DNA, the CDR3 is TGTGCCAGCAGCCTTGGGCTAAACTATGGCTACACCTTC.

The rearrangement uses TRBV11-3 and TRBJ1-6; D may be TRBD1 (5 bases). CDR3 length: 14 amino acids. Germline V gene sequence: CDR1 SGHNT, CDR2 YENEEA. The V end lost 2 bases, the J end lost 8 bases, and 10 bases lay between the germline ends. The CDR3 nucleotides read TGTGCCAGCAGCTTAACGGGCAGGGATTCACCCCTCCACTTT. Translating gives CASSLTGRDSPLHF.

J is TRBJ2-2 and V is TRBV5-6; D is possibly TRBD1 (6 bases). CDR3 length: 16 amino acids. V was trimmed by 0 bases and J by 3 bases, leaving 12 bases between them. Germline V lookup: CDR1 SGHDT, CDR2 YYEEEE. The CDR3 region is CASSLEQGVDTGELFF. The DNA for the CDR3 is TGTGCCAGCAGCTTGGAACAGGGAGTTGACACCGGGGAGCTGTTTTTT.

The chain uses TRBV4-3 and TRBJ1-1, with D possibly TRBD1 on 6 matching bases. This CDR3 contains 14 residues. With 5 bases removed from V and 0 bases from J, the gap between germline ends came to 10 bases. Germline V gene lookup returns CDR1 LGHNA and CDR2 YSLEER. The CDR3 is CASSDRLMNTEAFF. In nucleotides, the CDR3 is TGCGCCAGCAGCGACAGGCTCATGAACACTGAAGCTTTCTTT.

V and J are TRBV19 and TRBJ2-7; D unclear. Per germline, CDR1 LNHDA and CDR2 SQIVND (reference sequence). The V and J ends lost 4 bases and 2 bases respectively, with 9 bases between them. The CDR3 sequence is 13 residues long. The CDR3, as DNA: TGTGCCAGTAGTAATGGTCCTGCCTACGAGCAGTACTTC. It specifies CASSNGPAYEQYF.

This clone was seen just once. The chain joins TRBV28 to TRBJ1-1; TRBD1 matches at 7 bases. CDR3 length: 15 amino acids. The germline V gene encodes CDR1 MDHEN and CDR2 SYDVKM. The J segment lost 4 bases and the V segment lost 5 bases, leaving 10 bases of the junction unmatched. The CDR3 DNA reads TGTGCCAGCAGTCCCCCAGGGGGGTTGGGCACTGAAGCTTTCTTT. As protein: CASSPPGGLGTEAFF.

The chain is built from TRBV29-1 and TRBJ1-2; TRBD1 matches 7 bases. Germline CDR1 is SQVTM and CDR2 is ANQGSEA. V shed 4 bases, J shed 6 bases, and the junction held 5 bases outside the gene matches. The CDR3 contains 12 residues. As DNA, the CDR3 is TGCAGCGTTGCGGGACAGAAGAATGGCTACACCTTC. Translated: CSVAGQKNGYTF.

This clone has a single count. V gene TRBV6-5 combines with J gene TRBJ1-3; possible D gene TRBD1, 6 bases. V shed 4 bases and J shed 10 bases, with 14 bases lying between them. This CDR3 region has 13 residues. Germline V gene data show CDR1 as MNHEY and CDR2 as SVGAGI. CDR3 coding DNA: TGTGCCAGCAGTTCCCCTCAGCAGGGGACCATATATTTT. It translates to CASSSPQQGTIYF.

The CDR3 region is CASSPRTGVGEKLFF. The CDR3 nucleotides read TGTGCCAGCAGCCCTAGGACAGGGGTCGGCGAAAAACTGTTTTTT. The V gene is TRBV7-9, the J gene TRBJ1-4, with 9 positions matching TRBD1. The junction had 9 bases not matched to a gene; V was cut back by 5 bases and J by 8 bases. The germline V gene encodes CDR1 SEHNR and CDR2 FQNEAQ (reference sequence). This CDR3 spans 15 amino acids.

V usage is TRBV14 and J usage is TRBJ2-1; TRBD1 aligns across 9 bases. Germline CDR1 SGHDN, CDR2 FVKESK. There are 15 residues in the CDR3. V shed 6 bases, J shed 9 bases, and the junction held 12 bases outside the gene matches. The CDR3 nucleotides are TGTGCCAGCAGAGGCTGGGACAGGGTTTCTGGTGAGCAGTTCTTC. Residues: CASRGWDRVSGEQFF.

The chain couples TRBV27 to TRBJ1-2; D is ambiguous. The V end was cut by 4 bases, the J end by 8 bases, with 14 bases between. The CDR3 is 13 amino acids. CDR1 MNHEY and CDR2 SMNVEV come from the germline V gene (reference sequence). As DNA, the CDR3 is TGTGCCAGCAGTTCTTCAGTGGTACGAGGCTACACCTTC. This sequence encodes CASSSSVVRGYTF.

The V call is TRBV30, the J call TRBJ2-6; TRBD1 is a possible D gene (7 bases). Trimming left V 2 bases short and J 1 base short, with 9 bases between. CDR1 and CDR2 from the germline V gene are GTSNPN and SVGIG (reference sequence). This CDR3 is 15 amino acids long. CDR3 DNA sequence: TGTGCCTGGAGTCCAGGGGGGTCTGGGGCCAACGTCCTGACTTTC. This codes for CAWSPGGSGANVLTF.

This sequence joins TRBV29-1 and TRBJ2-5, with a possible D match to TRBD2 (6 bases). V lost 7 bases and J 1 base, leaving 16 bases between the germline ends. Germline V gene lookup returns CDR1 SQVTM and CDR2 ANQGSEA. This CDR3 contains 14 residues. As DNA, the CDR3 is TGCAGCGGGAGTGGGGGAGGCACCCAAGAGACCCAGTACTTC. Translating it yields CSGSGGGTQETQYF.

The V and J genes are TRBV11-2 and TRBJ2-5, with D tentatively TRBD1 (5 bases). In germline, CDR1 is SGHAT, CDR2 FQNNGV. V lost 5 bases and J 2 bases, leaving 9 bases between the germline ends. This CDR3 comprises 13 residues. The CDR3 nucleotides read TGTGCCAGCAGCCCAGGGCTTCAAGAGACCCAGTACTTC. Protein product: CASSPGLQETQYF.

The chain combines TRBV29-1 with TRBJ2-1, with 13 nucleotides matching TRBD2. Per the germline V gene, CDR1 is SQVTM and CDR2 is ANQGSEA. This CDR3 spans 16 amino acids. V was clipped by 4 bases and J by 0 bases; unmatched bases: 3. CDR3 DNA: TGCAGCGTTGGGACTAGCGGGGGTCCCTCCTACAATGAGCAGTTCTTC. Protein product: CSVGTSGGPSYNEQFF.

The chain recombines TRBV27 with TRBJ2-7, with D possibly called TRBD1 or TRBD2 (6 bases each). The V end was cut by 4 bases, the J end by 4 bases, with 17 bases between. Germline lookup yields CDR1 MNHEY and CDR2 SMNVEV (reference sequence). The CDR3 contains 15 residues. The CDR3 DNA reads TGTGCCAGCAGTTCCGGGATTTCGGGGGCGTACGAGCAGTACTTC. This codes for CASSSGISGAYEQYF.

This clone has only one observation. The CDR3 protein is CAWIGKGQAGAVSPLHF. The CDR3 nucleotides are TGTGCCTGGATAGGAAAGGGACAGGCTGGGGCGGTGTCACCCCTCCACTTT. The V call is TRBV30, the J call TRBJ1-6, with 8 bases identical to TRBD1. The CDR3 loop spans 17 amino acids. CDR1 is GTSNPN and CDR2 is SVGIG in the germline V gene (reference sequence). After removal of 4 bases from V and 10 bases from J, the junction contained 18 bases not matched to a gene. The full variable domain, in which reference TRBV30 and TRBJ1-6 provide the parts outside the CDR3, is SQTIHQWPATLVQPVGSPLSLECTVEGTSNPNLYWYRQAAGRGLQLLFYSVGIGQISSEVPQNLSASRPQDRQFILSSKKLLLSDSGFYLCAWIGKGQAGAVSPLHFGNGTRLTVT.

V usage is TRBV2 and J usage is TRBJ2-2; 11 nucleotides agree with TRBD1. Looked up from germline, CDR1 is SNHLY and CDR2 is FYNNEI. V was clipped by 8 bases and J by 5 bases; unmatched bases: 7. This CDR3 has 15 residues. The CDR3: CASVAGQGGTGELFF. The CDR3 nucleotides are TGTGCCAGCGTAGCGGGACAGGGGGGGACCGGGGAGCTGTTTTTT.

The chain links TRBV15 to TRBJ1-2; 7 bases match TRBD1. The junction had 7 bases not matched to a gene; V was cut back by 1 base and J by 5 bases. Germline lookup yields CDR1 LNHNV and CDR2 YYDKDF (reference sequence). The CDR3 contains 15 residues. CDR3 protein: CATSRGGTEAYGYTF. The CDR3 region has the DNA TGTGCCACCAGCAGAGGAGGGACAGAGGCGTATGGCTACACCTTC.

This chain links TRBV9 with TRBJ1-2, with D unclear. Deletions cut 0 bases from V and 4 bases from J, with 13 bases between. Looked up from germline, CDR1 is SGDLS and CDR2 is YYNGEE. The CDR3 has 15 amino acids. In DNA, the CDR3 is TGTGCCAGCAGCGTAGACAGCAATCCCGCCTATGGCTACACCTTC. The encoded protein is CASSVDSNPAYGYTF. Supplemented by reference TRBV9 and TRBJ1-2, the full variable domain reads DSGVTQTPKHLITATGQRVTLRCSPRSGDLSVYWYQQSLDQGLQFLIQYYNGEERAKGNILERFSAQQFPDLHSELNLSSLELGDSALYFCASSVDSNPAYGYTFGSGTRLTVV.

The V call is TRBV30, the J call TRBJ2-6; no definite D call. The ends were cut back, 3 bases at V and 0 bases at J, with 9 bases in the middle. The CDR3 spans 15 residues. Germline V gene sequence: CDR1 GTSNPN, CDR2 SVGIG (reference sequence). DNA for the CDR3: TGTGCCTGGAGCCGGACGGTCTCTGGGGCCAACGTCCTGACTTTC. Translated, it gives CAWSRTVSGANVLTF.

The rearrangement uses TRBV5-1 and TRBJ2-3, with TRBD2 matching 7 bases. Germline trimming cut 4 bases from V and 4 bases from J; bases unmatched to any gene: 6. This CDR3 is built from 14 residues. Germline V gene sequence: CDR1 SGHRS, CDR2 YFSETQ. In DNA form, the CDR3 reads TGCGCCAGCAGCCCAGGGAGCGGGGCAGATACGCAGTATTTT. Translating gives CASSPGSGADTQYF.

The gene calls are TRBV28 and TRBJ2-5, with 7 bases lining up with TRBD1. The CDR3 is 15 residues long. Germline CDR1 is MDHEN and CDR2 is SYDVKM. V lost 3 bases and J lost 2; bases outside the gene matches: 6. The CDR3 DNA follows: TGTGCCAGCAGTTTGAGGACAGGTGGGCAAGAGACCCAGTACTTC. As protein: CASSLRTGGQETQYF.

This rearrangement joins TRBV29-1 to TRBJ1-1, with D perhaps matching TRBD1 (5 bases). Per the germline V gene, CDR1 is SQVTM and CDR2 is ANQGSEA. V shed 5 bases and J shed 1 base, with 20 bases lying between them. The CDR3 extends over 16 amino acids. CDR3 in amino acids: CSVRTGRGGTNTEAFF. DNA for the CDR3: TGCAGCGTTCGGACGGGGAGGGGTGGGACGAACACTGAAGCTTTCTTT.

This clone was counted only a few times. The chain carries TRBV5-4 and TRBJ1-1; D might be TRBD1 (6 bases). This CDR3 is built from 15 residues. V lost 1 base, J lost 1 base, and 11 bases lay in between. Germline V CDR1 and CDR2: SGHNT, YYREEE (reference sequence). CDR3 DNA sequence: TGTGCCAGCAGCTTGCAAAGGGGGTCGAACACTGAAGCTTTCTTT. This translates into CASSLQRGSNTEAFF.

The chain combines TRBV2 with TRBJ2-7, with D perhaps TRBD2 (6 bases). V lost 5 bases and J 3 bases, leaving 17 bases between the germline ends. The germline gives CDR1 SNHLY, CDR2 FYNNEI. The length of the CDR3 is 15 residues. CDR3 sequence: CASSPSSVPGYEQYF. DNA of the CDR3: TGTGCCAGCAGTCCTTCTAGCGTCCCGGGCTACGAGCAGTACTTC.

The sample holds one count of this clone. The chain carries TRBV27 and TRBJ2-3; D gene unclear. Germline CDR1 and CDR2: MNHEY and SMNVEV (reference sequence). This CDR3 has 13 amino acids. The ends were cut back, 7 bases at V and 4 bases at J, with 12 bases in the middle. In DNA, the CDR3 is TGTGCCAGCAAATCGGGTAGTTCAGATACGCAGTATTTT. The encoded protein is CASKSGSSDTQYF.